This T cell receptor (beta chain) was documented in a study of beta chain features in type 1 diabetes. To note about this clone: Its specificity is not known.

Reverse transcription of all isolated RNA meant that expressed TCRB transcripts were sequenced. Clones were read by immunoSEQ multiplex PCR, and TCRdb kept only the in-frame ones, dropping some. Here the sample spans 900,000 or so clones, roughly a sixth being singletons. The study's findings and limits: Moderate yet significant TCRB CDR3 shortening was seen in Type 1 diabetes patients in all four CD4+ subsets. Among type 1 diabetes patients, VDJ junctions had fewer insertions and more deletions.

Germline-derived CDR1 and CDR2 are SGHTA and FQGNSA. The CDR3 extends over 16 amino acids. The V and J ends lost 5 bases and 5 bases, in that order; junction bases with no gene match: 11. V and J are TRBV7-2 and TRBJ2-2; 7 bases align to TRBD1. The specimen sequenced was naive CD4+ T cells from blood. This TCR was sampled from a woman in her late teens or twenties in good health. The DNA for the CDR3 is TGTGCCAGCAGCCGGAATCGACAGGGAAGAACCGGGGAGCTGTTTTTT. Translated, it gives CASSRNRQGRTGELFF.